The 15 T cell receptor beta chains given below trace back to one sample, sequenced in a study of CD8+ T cells in alopecia areata. Regarding treatment: oral pan-JAK inhibitor, 5-10 mg twice daily. In each case, RNA was isolated and then reverse transcribed into cDNA as the sequencing template. Method: immunoSEQ multiplex PCR; TCRdb's copy keeps in-frame clones and lacks some. Here the sample spans 90,000 to 120,000 clones, about 83% being singletons. This material consisted of CD8+ T cells sorted from blood, taken at week 24, from a patient treated with tofacitinib. Every receptor here comes from a human donor with alopecia areata.

The chain combines TRBV27 with TRBJ1-5, with D uncertain. The V end was cut by 4 bases, the J end by 0 bases, with 10 bases between. The CDR3 contains 15 residues. From germline, CDR1 is MNHEY and CDR2 SMNVEV (reference sequence). The DNA for the CDR3 is TGTGCCAGCAGTTACTGGGGTTTTAGCAATCAGCCCCAGCATTTT. Protein sequence: CASSYWGFSNQPQHF.

The J gene is TRBJ1-1, the V gene TRBV7-6; D is unresolved. The CDR3 is made up of 16 amino acids. The V end lost 1 base, the J end lost 0 bases, and 12 bases lay between the germline ends. Germline V gives CDR1 SGHVS, CDR2 FNYEAQ. The CDR3 nucleotides are TGTGCCAGCAGCTTAGAGGCAGGCCATATGAACACTGAAGCTTTCTTT. Its protein is CASSLEAGHMNTEAFF. The full variable domain, rest sourced from reference TRBV7-6 and TRBJ1-1, is GAGVSQSPRYKVTKRGQDVALRCDPISGHVSLYWYRQALGQGPEFLTYFNYEAQQDKSGLPNDRFSAERPEGSISTLTIQRTEQRDSAMYRCASSLEAGHMNTEAFFGQGTRLTVV.

CDR3 in DNA: TGCGCCAGCAGCCAAGAGTCACTGAAGAACACTGAAGCTTTCTTT. Amino acid sequence: CASSQESLKNTEAFF. The gene calls are TRBV4-1 and TRBJ1-1; D is unresolved. With 0 bases removed from V and 1 base from J, the gap between germline ends came to 9 bases. Looked up from germline, CDR1 is MGHRA and CDR2 is YSYEKL. CDR3 length equals 15 residues.

The CDR3 nucleotides are TGTGCCAGCAGCCAAGAGGAAGCGGGGGGGCCAGAAAATGAGCAGTTCTTC. This gives the protein CASSQEEAGGPENEQFF. The J gene is TRBJ2-1, the V gene TRBV4-2; 10 nucleotides agree with TRBD2. Germline values: CDR1 LGHNA, CDR2 YNFKEQ. The CDR3 length is 17 residues. V lost 0 bases, J lost 7 bases, and 9 bases stayed unmatched.

V gene TRBV7-9 combines with J gene TRBJ1-3, with D uncertain. Germline V CDR1 and CDR2: SEHNR, FQNEAQ (reference sequence). V gave up 4 bases and J gave up 2 bases, with 0 bases separating them. The CDR3 spans 11 residues. Written as DNA, the CDR3 is TGTGCCAGCAGCTCTGGAAACACCATATATTTT. This translates into CASSSGNTIYF.

The chain combines TRBV7-9 with TRBJ1-5, with D possibly being TRBD1 (5 bases). The germline V gene encodes CDR1 SEHNR and CDR2 FQNEAQ (reference sequence). The CDR3 length is 14 residues. Trimming removed 5 bases from V and 5 bases from J, with 13 bases in between. The CDR3 sequence: CASSAAGLDQPQHF. The CDR3 region has the DNA TGTGCCAGCAGCGCCGCGGGGCTGGATCAGCCCCAGCATTTT. Supplemented by reference TRBV7-9 and TRBJ1-5, the full variable domain reads DTGVSQNPRHKITKRGQNVTFRCDPISEHNRLYWYRQTLGQGPEFLTYFQNEAQLEKSRLLSDRFSAERPKGSFSTLEIQRTEQGDSAMYLCASSAAGLDQPQHFGDGTRLSIL.

The V call is TRBV7-9, the J call TRBJ2-7, with D perhaps being TRBD1 or TRBD2 (6 bases each). Germline V lookup: CDR1 SEHNR, CDR2 FQNEAQ (reference sequence). The CDR3 covers 15 residues. Trimming removed 5 bases from V and 1 base from J, with 15 bases in between. In DNA form, the CDR3 reads TGTGCCAGCAGCCCAGGGCAGGGGAGGTCCTACGAGCAGTACTTC. It encodes CASSPGQGRSYEQYF. The full variable domain, in which reference TRBV7-9 and TRBJ2-7 provide the parts outside the CDR3, is DTGVSQNPRHKITKRGQNVTFRCDPISEHNRLYWYRQTLGQGPEFLTYFQNEAQLEKSRLLSDRFSAERPKGSFSTLEIQRTEQGDSAMYLCASSPGQGRSYEQYFGPGTRLTVT.

A word on this clone: Distinct nucleotide sequences in the sample also encode this CDR3. The rearrangement joins TRBV27 to TRBJ2-1; 8 bases match TRBD1. The CDR3 contains 14 residues. Germline-derived CDR1 and CDR2 are MNHEY and SMNVEV (reference sequence). Unmatched junction bases numbered 8, after V lost 6 bases and J lost 7 bases. The CDR3 is CASSPRTGMNEQFF. In DNA, the CDR3 is TGTGCCAGCAGCCCCAGGACAGGGATGAATGAGCAGTTCTTC.

The rearrangement joins TRBV6-6 to TRBJ2-1; TRBD2 aligns across 7 bases. CDR1 and CDR2 (germline): MNHNY, SVGAGI (reference sequence). The CDR3 consists of 13 residues. V shed 6 bases, J shed 5 bases, and the junction held 4 bases outside the gene matches. CDR3 coding DNA: TGTGCCAGCAGACTCGGGACTAACAATGAGCAGTTCTTC. Its translation: CASRLGTNNEQFF.

CDR3 region: CASSVDERGRAKNIQYF. CDR3 nucleotides: TGTGCCAGCAGCGTAGATGAAAGGGGCAGAGCCAAAAACATTCAGTACTTC. The chain links TRBV9 to TRBJ2-4; a weak D match, TRBD1 (5 bases). V was shortened by 0 bases and J by 0 bases, with 13 bases between the two germline ends. Germline V CDR1 and CDR2: SGDLS, YYNGEE. The CDR3 is made up of 17 amino acids.

The V gene is TRBV14, the J gene TRBJ2-1; D possibly uses TRBD1 or TRBD2 (5 bases each). Germline V gene sequence: CDR1 SGHDN, CDR2 FVKESK. This CDR3 is 16 amino acids long. V lost 0 bases and J 2 bases, leaving 11 bases between the germline ends. CDR3 protein: CASSQDHGGTYNEQFF. For the CDR3, the DNA is TGTGCCAGCAGCCAAGATCATGGGGGTACCTACAATGAGCAGTTCTTC. The whole variable domain, filled in from reference TRBV14 and TRBJ2-1, reads EAGVTQFPSHSVIEKGQTVTLRCDPISGHDNLYWYRRVMGKEIKFLLHFVKESKQDESGMPNNRFLAERTGGTYSTLKVQPAELEDSGVYFCASSQDHGGTYNEQFFGPGTRLTVL.

V and J are TRBV15 and TRBJ1-4, with D unclear. The V gene lost 8 bases and the J gene lost 3 bases, with 10 bases spanning the gap. The CDR3 is made up of 13 amino acids. Looked up from germline, CDR1 is LNHNV and CDR2 is YYDKDF (reference sequence). The CDR3 DNA is TGTGCCACCGGGCCCAGGTCTAATGAAAAACTGTTTTTT. Translating it yields CATGPRSNEKLFF.

The chain links TRBV7-8 to TRBJ2-3; TRBD2 matches at 7 bases. V lost 5 bases to trimming and J lost 4 bases; unmatched junction nucleotides: 3. The CDR3 spans 13 residues. Germline loops: CDR1 SGHVS, CDR2 FQNEAQ. The CDR3 DNA reads TGTGCCAGCAGCCCGGGGGGTGCAGATACGCAGTATTTT. Translation: CASSPGGADTQYF.

The genes are TRBV9 and TRBJ1-3, with D maybe TRBD1 (6 bases). The CDR3 runs to 17 residues. From germline, CDR1 is SGDLS and CDR2 YYNGEE. V lost 3 bases and J 9 bases, leaving 25 bases between the germline ends. DNA of the CDR3: TGTGCCAGCAGCGGAAACAGGGAAAAAGGGTACGGGGGCACCATATATTTT. Translation: CASSGNREKGYGGTIYF.

The rearrangement links TRBV2 to TRBJ2-7, with TRBD2 matching 9 bases. This CDR3 has 15 amino acids. Unmatched junction bases numbered 6, after V lost 2 bases and J lost 4 bases. CDR1 is SNHLY, CDR2 FYNNEI, per germline. CDR3 sequence reads: CASSELSGGAYEQYF. The CDR3 DNA is TGTGCCAGCAGTGAACTTAGCGGGGGTGCTTACGAGCAGTACTTC.